This TCR beta chain was sequenced during a study of CDR3 diversity in severe acne. V lost 5 bases and J lost 3; bases outside the gene matches: 4. CDR1 and CDR2 from the germline V gene are SNHLY and FYNNEI. The CDR3 is 16 residues long. A single record per CDR3 protein comes from TCRdb applying MiXCR to the PCR reads. This sample carries around 83,000 distinct CDR3 sequences, under 55% of them seen once, and the ten largest clones take around a tenth. The sequence derives from a male donor with severe acne vulgaris. This sequence joins TRBV2 and TRBJ2-1; 13 nucleotides line up with TRBD2. The sample consisted of blood. The CDR3 DNA sequence: TGTGCCAGCAGTAAAGGACTAGCGGGGGACTACAATGAGCAGTTCTTC. Protein: CASSKGLAGDYNEQFF.